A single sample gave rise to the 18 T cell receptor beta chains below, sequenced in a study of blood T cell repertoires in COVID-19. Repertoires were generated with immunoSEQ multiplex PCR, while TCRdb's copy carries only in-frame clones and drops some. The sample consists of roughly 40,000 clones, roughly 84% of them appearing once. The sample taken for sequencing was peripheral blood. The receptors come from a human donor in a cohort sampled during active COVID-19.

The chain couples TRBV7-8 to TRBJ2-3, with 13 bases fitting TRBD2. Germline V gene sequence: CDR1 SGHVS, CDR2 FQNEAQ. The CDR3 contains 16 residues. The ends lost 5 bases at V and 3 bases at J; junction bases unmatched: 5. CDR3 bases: TGTGCCAGCAGCAGCAGGACTAGCGGGGGAACAGATACGCAGTATTTT. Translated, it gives CASSSRTSGGTDTQYF.

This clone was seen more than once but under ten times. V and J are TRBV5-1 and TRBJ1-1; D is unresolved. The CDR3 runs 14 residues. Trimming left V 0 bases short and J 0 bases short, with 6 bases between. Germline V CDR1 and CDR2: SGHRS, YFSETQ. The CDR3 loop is CASSLAPMNTEAFF. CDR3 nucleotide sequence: TGCGCCAGCAGCTTGGCACCTATGAACACTGAAGCTTTCTTT.

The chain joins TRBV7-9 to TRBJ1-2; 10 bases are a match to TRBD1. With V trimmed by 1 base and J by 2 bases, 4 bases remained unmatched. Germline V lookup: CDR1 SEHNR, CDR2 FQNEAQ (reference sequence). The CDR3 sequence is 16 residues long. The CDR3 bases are TGTGCCAGCAGCTTAGGACAGGGGGCCTCCAACTATGGCTACACCTTC. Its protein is CASSLGQGASNYGYTF.

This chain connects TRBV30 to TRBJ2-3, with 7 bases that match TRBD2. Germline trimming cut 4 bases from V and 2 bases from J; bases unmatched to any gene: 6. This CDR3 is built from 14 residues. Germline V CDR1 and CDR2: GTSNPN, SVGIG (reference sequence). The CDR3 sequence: CAWNQAGPTDTQYF. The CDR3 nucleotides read TGTGCCTGGAATCAAGCGGGACCCACAGATACGCAGTATTTT.

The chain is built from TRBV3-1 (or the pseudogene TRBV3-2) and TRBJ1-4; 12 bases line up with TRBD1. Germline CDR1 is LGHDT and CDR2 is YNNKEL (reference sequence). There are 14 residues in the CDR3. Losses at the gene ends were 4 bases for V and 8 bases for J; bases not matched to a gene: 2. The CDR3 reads CASSPGTGGEKLFF. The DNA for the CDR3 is TGTGCCAGCAGCCCCGGGACAGGGGGCGAAAAACTGTTTTTT.

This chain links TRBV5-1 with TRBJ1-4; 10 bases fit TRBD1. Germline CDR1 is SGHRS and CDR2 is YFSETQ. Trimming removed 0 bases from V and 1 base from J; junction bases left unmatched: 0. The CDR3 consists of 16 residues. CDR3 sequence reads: CASSLGDRGTNEKLFF. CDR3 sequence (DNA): TGCGCCAGCAGCTTGGGGGACAGGGGAACTAATGAAAAACTGTTTTTT.

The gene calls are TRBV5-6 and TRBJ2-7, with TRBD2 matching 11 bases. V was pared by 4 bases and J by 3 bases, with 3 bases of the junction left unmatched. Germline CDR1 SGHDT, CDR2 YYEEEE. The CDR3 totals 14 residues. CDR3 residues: CASSAGTSGYEQYF. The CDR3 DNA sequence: TGTGCCAGCAGCGCCGGGACTAGCGGCTACGAGCAGTACTTC.

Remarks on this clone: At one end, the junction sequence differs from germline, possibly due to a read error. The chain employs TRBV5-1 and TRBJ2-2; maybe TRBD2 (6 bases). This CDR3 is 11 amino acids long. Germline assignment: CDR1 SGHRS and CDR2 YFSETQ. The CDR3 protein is CTSGGTGELFF. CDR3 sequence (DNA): TGCACCAGCGGAGGGACCGGGGAGCTGTTTTTT.

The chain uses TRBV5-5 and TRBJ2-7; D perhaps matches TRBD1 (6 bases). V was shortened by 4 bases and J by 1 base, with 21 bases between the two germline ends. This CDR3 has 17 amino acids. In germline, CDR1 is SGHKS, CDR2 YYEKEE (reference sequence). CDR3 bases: TGTGCCAGCAGCCGGGGTGAAGGGGGACCCTTTTCCTACGAGCAGTACTTC. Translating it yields CASSRGEGGPFSYEQYF.

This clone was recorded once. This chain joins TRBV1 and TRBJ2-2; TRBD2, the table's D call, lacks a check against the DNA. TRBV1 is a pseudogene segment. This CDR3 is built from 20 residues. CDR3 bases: TGCACCAGCAGCCAAGATCCCCTAGCGGGCCCGGCGGTAGTCACCGGGGAGCTGTTTTTT. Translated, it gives CTSSQDPLAGPAVVTGELFF.

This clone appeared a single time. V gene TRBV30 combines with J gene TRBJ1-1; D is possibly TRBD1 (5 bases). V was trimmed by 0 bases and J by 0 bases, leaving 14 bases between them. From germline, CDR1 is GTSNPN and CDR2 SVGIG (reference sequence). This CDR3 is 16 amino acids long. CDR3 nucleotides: TGTGCCTGGAGTGTAGGGGCAGGCGGCATGAACACTGAAGCTTTCTTT. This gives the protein CAWSVGAGGMNTEAFF.

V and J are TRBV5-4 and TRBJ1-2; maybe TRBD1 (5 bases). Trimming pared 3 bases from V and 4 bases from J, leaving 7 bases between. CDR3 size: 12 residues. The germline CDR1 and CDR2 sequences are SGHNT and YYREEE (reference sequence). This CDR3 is CASSSDSYGYTF. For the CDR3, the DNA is TGTGCCAGCAGCTCAGACAGCTATGGCTACACCTTC.

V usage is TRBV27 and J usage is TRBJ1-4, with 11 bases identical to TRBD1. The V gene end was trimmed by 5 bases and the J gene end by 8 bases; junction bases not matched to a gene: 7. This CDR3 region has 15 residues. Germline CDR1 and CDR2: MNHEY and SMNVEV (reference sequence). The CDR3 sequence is CASSGGTGGREKLFF. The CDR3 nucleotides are TGTGCCAGCAGTGGAGGGACAGGGGGTCGAGAAAAACTGTTTTTT.

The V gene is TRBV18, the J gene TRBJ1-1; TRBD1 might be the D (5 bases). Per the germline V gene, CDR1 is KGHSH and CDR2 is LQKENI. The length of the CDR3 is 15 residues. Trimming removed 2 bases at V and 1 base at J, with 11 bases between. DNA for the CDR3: TGTGCCAGCTCACCAGGAGCGGGGGGGAACACTGAAGCTTTCTTT. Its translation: CASSPGAGGNTEAFF.

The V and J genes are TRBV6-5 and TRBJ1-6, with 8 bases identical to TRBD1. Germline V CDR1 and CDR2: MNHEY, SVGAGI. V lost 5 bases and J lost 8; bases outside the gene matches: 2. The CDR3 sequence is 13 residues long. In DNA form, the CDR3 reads TGTGCCAGCAGTAGGGACAGGTATTCACCCCTCCACTTT. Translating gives CASSRDRYSPLHF.

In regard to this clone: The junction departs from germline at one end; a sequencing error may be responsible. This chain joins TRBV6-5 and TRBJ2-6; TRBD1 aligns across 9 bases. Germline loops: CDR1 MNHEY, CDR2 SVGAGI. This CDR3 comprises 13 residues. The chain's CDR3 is CASSLTGGNVLTF. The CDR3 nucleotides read TGTGCCAGCAGTTTGACAGGGGGCAACGTCCTGACTTTC.

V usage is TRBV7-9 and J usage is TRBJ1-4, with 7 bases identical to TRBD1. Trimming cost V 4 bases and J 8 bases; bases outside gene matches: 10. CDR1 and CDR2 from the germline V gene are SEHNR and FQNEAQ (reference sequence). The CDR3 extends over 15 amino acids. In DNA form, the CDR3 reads TGTGCCAGCAGCTCTAACCGGGACAGCGAGGAAAAACTGTTTTTT. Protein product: CASSSNRDSEEKLFF.

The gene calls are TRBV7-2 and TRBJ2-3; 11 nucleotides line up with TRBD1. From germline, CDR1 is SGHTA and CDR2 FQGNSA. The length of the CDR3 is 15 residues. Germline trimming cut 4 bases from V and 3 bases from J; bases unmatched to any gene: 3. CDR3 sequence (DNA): TGTGCCAGCAGCTCCCGGGACAGGGGGACAGATACGCAGTATTTT. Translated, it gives CASSSRDRGTDTQYF.